The 8 T cell receptor beta chains below all came from one sample that was sequenced in a study of T cell repertoires in cytomegalovirus infection. TCRdb reprocessed the reads via MiXCR and lists one record per CDR3 protein. This table has approximately 770,000 distinct CDR3 sequences, just under 30% appearing once. These receptors' antigens are unknown. The specimen comprised cultured CD8+ T cells from PBMCs, sampled from culture after CMV antigen stimulation. Every receptor here comes from a human donor in good health (CMV status not recorded). Some clones in this sample may be carry-over from other donors' samples.

There are many counts of this clonotype. The V call is TRBV5-5, the J call TRBJ2-1, with D possibly matching TRBD2 (6 bases). The germline CDR1 and CDR2 sequences are SGHKS and YYEKEE (reference sequence). V lost 0 bases, J lost 0 bases, and 13 bases lay in between. This CDR3 has 17 amino acids. CDR3 loop: CASSLVAGLSSYNEQFF. CDR3 bases: TGTGCCAGCAGCTTGGTCGCGGGACTCAGCTCCTACAATGAGCAGTTCTTC.

The chain links TRBV27 to TRBJ2-5; TRBD2 matches 7 bases. CDR1 MNHEY and CDR2 SMNVEV come from the germline V gene (reference sequence). The CDR3 extends over 18 amino acids. The V segment lost 5 bases and the J segment 9 bases; nucleotides outside the gene matches: 24. The CDR3 coding sequence is TGTGCCAGCAGTCGTTTAATGGGGGGGGGTCCCTCTCAAGGGGCCCAGTACTTC. Its protein is CASSRLMGGGPSQGAQYF.

This clonotype has just a few counts. The chain combines TRBV7-9 with TRBJ2-7; no clear D. The ends were cut back, 7 bases at V and 2 bases at J, with 9 bases in the middle. The CDR3 is made up of 12 amino acids. Germline CDR1 SEHNR, CDR2 FQNEAQ (reference sequence). The CDR3, as DNA: TGTGCCAGCATGGGATACACCTACGAGCAGTACTTC. Translation gives CASMGYTYEQYF.

This clonotype was counted only a few times. This rearrangement joins TRBV29-1 to TRBJ2-3; D is possibly TRBD2 (5 bases). This CDR3 is 13 amino acids long. Germline CDR1 reads SQVTM; CDR2 reads ANQGSEA. V was trimmed by 6 bases and J by 4 bases, leaving 14 bases between them. DNA of the CDR3: TGCAGCGTCAAAGACGAGGGCGCAGATACGCAGTATTTT. Protein: CSVKDEGADTQYF.

This chain joins TRBV20-1 and TRBJ2-1; 10 bases line up with TRBD2. V was pared by 7 bases and J by 0 bases, with 0 bases of the junction left unmatched. The germline gives CDR1 DFQATT, CDR2 SNEGSKA (reference sequence). The CDR3 runs to 13 residues. CDR3 in amino acids: CSERGGSYNEQFF. In DNA form, the CDR3 reads TGCAGTGAGCGGGGGGGCTCCTACAATGAGCAGTTCTTC.

The chain uses TRBV11-2 and TRBJ2-2; 8 nucleotides match TRBD2. Germline lookup yields CDR1 SGHAT and CDR2 FQNNGV. The V gene end was trimmed by 6 bases and the J gene end by 1 base; junction bases not matched to a gene: 7. The CDR3 contains 16 residues. CDR3 protein: CASRPATSGNTGELFF. The CDR3 DNA reads as TGTGCCAGCAGACCAGCAACTAGCGGGAACACCGGGGAGCTGTTTTTT.

The chain joins TRBV27 to TRBJ1-2; the D gene is possibly TRBD1 (5 bases). Germline CDR1 is MNHEY and CDR2 is SMNVEV (reference sequence). The germline V and J ends were trimmed by 1 base and 6 bases, with 12 bases remaining between them. The length of the CDR3 is 14 residues. The CDR3 sequence: CASSLLAGRNGYTF. The CDR3 DNA reads TGTGCCAGCAGTTTATTAGCAGGGAGGAATGGCTACACCTTC.

Of note for this clonotype: The missing conserved phenylalanine or tryptophan at the end of this CDR3 makes a read error likely. The gene calls are TRBV11-2 and TRBJ1-6; perhaps TRBD1 as D (6 bases). CDR1 SGHAT and CDR2 FQNNGV come from the germline V gene. CDR3 size: 14 residues. Trimming removed 1 base at V and 7 bases at J, with 8 bases between. For the CDR3, the DNA is TGTGCCAGCAGCTTAGCAGGGGTGAATTCACCCCTCCACCTT. Translating gives CASSLAGVNSPLHL.